A selection of T cell receptor beta chains follows, all from one sample in a study of cytomegalovirus exposure and HLA in healthy donors. The protocol was immunoSEQ multiplex PCR, while the TCRdb copy is restricted to in-frame clones and leaves out a portion. The sample carries some 140,000 clones, about 90% recorded once. The sample was PBMCs. These receptors all come from a young man in good health and CMV-seronegative. Each CDR3 is given with its conserved first and last residue. Fields, in order: V gene, J gene, CDR3 protein.

V gene: TRBV5-1
J gene: TRBJ1-2
CDR3 protein: CASSASTVNYGYTF

V gene: TRBV9
J gene: TRBJ2-3
CDR3 protein: CASSGLGLEFTDTQYF

V gene: TRBV6-1
J gene: TRBJ2-5
CDR3 protein: CASRRAGGLGETQYF

V gene: TRBV11-2
J gene: TRBJ1-1
CDR3 protein: CASSPTRFNTEAFF

V gene: TRBV14
J gene: TRBJ1-6
CDR3 protein: CASSRQGNSPLHF

V gene: TRBV5-6
J gene: TRBJ1-2
CDR3 protein: CASYFQGTVYGYTF

V gene: TRBV5-6
J gene: TRBJ1-1
CDR3 protein: CASRRTPNTEAFF

V gene: TRBV4-1
J gene: TRBJ2-1
CDR3 protein: CASSQDTSGYNEQFF

V gene: TRBV30
J gene: TRBJ1-6
CDR3 protein: CAWYPGQFRIGNSPLHF

V gene: TRBV6-5
J gene: TRBJ2-1
CDR3 protein: CASSYSITGNEQFF

V gene: TRBV11-2
J gene: TRBJ2-1
CDR3 protein: CACSGRARNEQFF

V gene: TRBV7-2
J gene: TRBJ2-7
CDR3 protein: CASSLKDPGHLYF

V gene: TRBV4-2
J gene: TRBJ1-2
CDR3 protein: CASSEEMADLANYGYTF

V gene: TRBV7-8
J gene: TRBJ2-7
CDR3 protein: CASSLRPGQGPYEQYF

V gene: TRBV5-1
J gene: TRBJ2-5
CDR3 protein: CASIADSRETQYF

V gene: TRBV5-1
J gene: TRBJ2-1
CDR3 protein: CASSPGLADYNEQFF

V gene: TRBV9
J gene: TRBJ1-4
CDR3 protein: CASSAGGSANEKLFF

V gene: TRBV5-1
J gene: TRBJ2-2
CDR3 protein: CASSLPTGTGELFF

V gene: TRBV28
J gene: TRBJ2-7
CDR3 protein: CASSAGLAVREQYF

V gene: TRBV15
J gene: TRBJ1-5
CDR3 protein: CATSRGWQGGPNQPQHF

V gene: TRBV6-6
J gene: TRBJ2-2
CDR3 protein: CASSYPADGRTGELFF

V gene: TRBV5-1
J gene: TRBJ1-4
CDR3 protein: CASSTKGAGEKLFF

V gene: TRBV6-6
J gene: TRBJ1-2
CDR3 protein: CASSYGDSTNYGYTF

V gene: TRBV2
J gene: TRBJ1-2
CDR3 protein: CASSEGQNYGYTF

V gene: TRBV27
J gene: TRBJ2-3
CDR3 protein: CASSLSGATDTQYF

V gene: TRBV25-1
J gene: TRBJ2-7
CDR3 protein: CASSEGGTSGSYEQYF

V gene: TRBV28
J gene: TRBJ1-2
CDR3 protein: CASSRSGRGYYGYTF

V gene: TRBV6-5
J gene: TRBJ2-5
CDR3 protein: CASSSQQGVWETQYF

V gene: TRBV7-2
J gene: TRBJ2-7
CDR3 protein: CASSWTSGPYEQYF

V gene: TRBV19
J gene: TRBJ2-7
CDR3 protein: CASSTRPRQGIGGSSYEQYF

V gene: TRBV5-4
J gene: TRBJ2-2
CDR3 protein: CASSLGGSSSTGELFF